Listed here are 21 T cell receptor beta chains from one sample, sequenced in a study of T cells in Graves' hyperthyroidism and ophthalmopathy. RNA transcripts yielded amplified TCR beta CDR3 regions. The primer set for the first-round RT-PCR of the TCR CDR3 was HTBI. TCRdb re-derived calls from the multiplex PCR reads in MiXCR, one entry per CDR3 protein. This sample has about 570,000 distinct CDR3 sequences, with around 42% found just once. Material: peripheral blood or thyroid tissue (not recorded which). The receptors originated from an adult woman with Graves' disease, either hyperthyroidism or ophthalmopathy (not recorded which).

The chain is built from TRBV5-6 and TRBJ1-5; 7 nucleotides match TRBD1. V lost 0 bases and J lost 2; bases outside the gene matches: 5. Germline V gene data show CDR1 as SGHDT and CDR2 as YYEEEE. The CDR3 extends over 16 amino acids. The CDR3 DNA sequence: TGTGCCAGCAGCTTGGGGATAGGGGGCGGCAATCAGCCCCAGCATTTT. Residues: CASSLGIGGGNQPQHF.

The chain has TRBV6-5 and TRBJ1-1, with 8 bases fitting TRBD1. Trimming at V came to 5 bases and at J to 6 bases, leaving 5 bases not matched to a gene. The length of the CDR3 is 13 residues. Germline CDR1 and CDR2: MNHEY and SVGAGI. The CDR3 bases are TGTGCCAGCAGTGATCAGGGGGCGGCTGAAGCTTTCTTT. It encodes CASSDQGAAEAFF.

Remarks on this clonotype: A much larger clone lies a single base off, so this may be a read error. The V call is TRBV20-1, the J call TRBJ1-4, with 8 bases lining up with TRBD1. Trimming at V came to 3 bases and at J to 8 bases, leaving 8 bases not matched to a gene. Germline CDR1 DFQATT, CDR2 SNEGSKA (reference sequence). The CDR3 has 14 amino acids. CDR3 nucleotide sequence: TGCAGTGCTAGTCCCAGGGGGCGCTTAGAAAAACTGTTTTTT. Residues: CSASPRGRLEKLFF.

At least ten counts were recorded for this clonotype. V and J are TRBV5-1 and TRBJ2-7, with 9 positions matching TRBD1. Losses at the gene ends were 4 bases for V and 4 bases for J; bases not matched to a gene: 12. The CDR3 length is 16 residues. Germline loops: CDR1 SGHRS, CDR2 YFSETQ. CDR3 DNA sequence: TGCGCCAGCAGCCAAGGAGGGGGGACAGGGATATACGAGCAGTACTTC. Protein sequence: CASSQGGGTGIYEQYF.

This clonotype has at least ten counts. The V gene is TRBV4-2, the J gene TRBJ2-7; weak D call: TRBD2 (6 bases). The CDR3 contains 16 residues. Trimming pared 0 bases from V and 2 bases from J, leaving 14 bases between. Germline V gene sequence: CDR1 LGHNA, CDR2 YNFKEQ. This CDR3 reads CASSQDGASAAYEQYF. CDR3 nucleotides: TGTGCCAGCAGCCAAGATGGGGCTAGCGCTGCCTACGAGCAGTACTTC.

The J gene is TRBJ1-2, the V gene TRBV29-1; no firm D call. There are 12 residues in the CDR3. V lost 4 bases to trimming and J lost 4 bases, with 10 bases between them. Germline assignment: CDR1 SQVTM and CDR2 ANQGSEA. CDR3 protein: CSVGRGVYGYTF. In nucleotides, the CDR3 is TGCAGCGTTGGGCGTGGGGTCTATGGCTACACCTTC.

In regard to this clonotype: At one end, the junction sequence differs from germline, possibly due to a read error. The chain joins TRBV27 to TRBJ1-3; TRBD1 is a possible D gene (5 bases). The germline gives CDR1 MNHEY, CDR2 SMNVEV (reference sequence). The CDR3 spans 13 residues. The CDR3 DNA sequence: TGTGCCAGCAAGAAGGAGTCTCAGGACACCATGTATTTT. Translated, it gives CASKKESQDTMYF.

The rearrangement links TRBV2 to TRBJ1-1, with D possibly being TRBD1 (6 bases). Looked up from germline, CDR1 is SNHLY and CDR2 is FYNNEI. The CDR3 runs to 13 residues. The CDR3 loop is CARQGTRDFEAFF. CDR3 nucleotide sequence: TGTGCTAGACAAGGGACAAGAGATTTTGAAGCTTTCTTT.

About this clonotype itself: An end of the junction differs from the germline gene, which may be a read error. The CDR3 sequence is CASSLGTSSGGLFF. The CDR3 nucleotides read TGTGCCAGCAGCTTAGGGACTAGCTCCGGGGGGCTGTTTTTT. The chain is built from TRBV7-2 and TRBJ2-2; 8 positions match TRBD2. CDR1 is SGHTA and CDR2 is FQGNSA in the germline V gene. The CDR3 length is 14 residues. The full variable domain, its missing parts supplied by reference TRBV7-2 and TRBJ2-2, is GAGVSQSPSNKVTEKGKDVELRCDPISGHTALYWYRQSLGQGLEFLIYFQGNSAPDKSGLPSDRFSAERTGGSVSTLTIQRTQQEDSAVYLCASSLGTSSGGLFFGEGSRLTVL.

Ten or more counts support this clonotype. A junction end diverges from the germline sequence, so it may reflect a read error. V usage is TRBV20-1 and J usage is TRBJ1-2; 8 bases align to TRBD1. This CDR3 is built from 14 residues. Germline assignment: CDR1 DFQATT and CDR2 SNEGSKA (reference sequence). The CDR3 is CSARVRQGYYSYTF. DNA of the CDR3: TGCAGTGCTAGAGTAAGACAGGGGTACTATAGCTACACCTTC.

The sample holds many counts of this clonotype. The chain joins TRBV6-1 to TRBJ2-7; 9 nucleotides agree with TRBD2. Germline V gives CDR1 MNHNS, CDR2 SASEGT. V gave up 7 bases and J gave up 10 bases; unmatched junction bases: 11. The CDR3 has 13 residues. CDR3 residues: CASTIRRLADQYF. The CDR3 bases are TGTGCCAGCACCATCCGAAGACTAGCGGATCAGTACTTC.

There are a few counts of this clonotype. At one boundary the junction diverges from the germline segment, which might be a read error. V and J are TRBV12-3 or TRBV12-4 and TRBJ1-5, with 7 bases identical to TRBD1. This CDR3 is 16 amino acids long. The CDR3 is CAGSVPRRGLSQPQHF. CDR3 bases: TGTGCCGGCAGTGTCCCCCGAAGGGGGCTCAGTCAGCCCCAGCATTTT.

This clonotype was picked up many times. The chain recombines TRBV5-1 with TRBJ2-7, with TRBD1 matching 7 bases. V lost 3 bases and J lost 0; bases outside the gene matches: 6. The CDR3 sequence is 15 residues long. CDR1 is SGHRS, CDR2 YFSETQ, per germline. CDR3 sequence (DNA): TGCGCCAGCAGCTGGACAGGCCTAAGCTCCTACGAGCAGTACTTC. This codes for CASSWTGLSSYEQYF. The variable domain in full, with the rest retrieved from reference TRBV5-1 and TRBJ2-7, is KAGVTQTPRYLIKTRGQQVTLSCSPISGHRSVSWYQQTPGQGLQFLFEYFSETQRNKGNFPGRFSGRQFSNSRSEMNVSTLELGDSALYLCASSWTGLSSYEQYFGPGTRLTVT.

This clonotype was recorded only once. The V and J genes are TRBV25-1 and TRBJ1-6, with D unclear. This CDR3 is built from 13 residues. The V end was cut by 5 bases, the J end by 9 bases, with 11 bases between. Germline CDR1 and CDR2: MGHDK and SYGVNS. This CDR3 is CASSWGISSPLHF. CDR3 in DNA: TGTGCCAGCAGTTGGGGAATTAGTTCACCCCTCCACTTT.

The V and J genes are TRBV29-1 and TRBJ2-7, with D hard to call. V was clipped by 7 bases and J by 0 bases, with 13 bases between them. The CDR3 sequence is 13 residues long. Germline CDR1 is SQVTM and CDR2 is ANQGSEA. The CDR3, as DNA: TGCAGCGCCCTATATGCAGGCTCCTACGAGCAGTACTTC. This encodes CSALYAGSYEQYF.

About this clonotype itself: It may be a read error: a sequence one base away is much more abundant. The V and J genes are TRBV3-1 and TRBJ2-7, with D perhaps TRBD1 or TRBD2 (5 bases each). Germline CDR1 LGHDT, CDR2 YNNKEL (reference sequence). The CDR3 is made up of 14 amino acids. Trimming cost V 0 bases and J 9 bases, with 15 bases left between them. CDR3 protein: CASSQEYLAGAQYF. The CDR3 DNA reads TGTGCCAGCAGCCAAGAATACCTAGCCGGGGCGCAGTACTTC.

The J gene is TRBJ1-1, the V gene TRBV12-3 or TRBV12-4; the D is unclear. V was clipped by 4 bases and J by 0 bases, with 9 bases between them. This CDR3 comprises 14 residues. DNA for the CDR3: TGTGCCAGCAGTTATGGCGTGGTGAACACTGAAGCTTTCTTT. As protein: CASSYGVVNTEAFF.

With regard to this clonotype: The DNA is left out, because the CDR3 cannot be placed on it with certainty; the CDR3 is given as TCRdb lists it. The J gene is TRBJ2-7, the V gene TRBV20-1. Germline V gene data show CDR1 as DFQATT and CDR2 as SNEGSKA (reference sequence). The length of the CDR3 is 19 amino acids, counting both ends. The CDR3 here is CSARHLCAWSDVSIYEQYF.

The chain employs TRBV10-3 and TRBJ1-2, with D hard to call. CDR1 is ENHRY and CDR2 is SYGVKD in the germline V gene. Trimming took off 4 bases at V and 0 bases at J, with 9 bases between the two ends. This CDR3 has 14 residues. The CDR3 nucleotides read TGTGCCATCAGTGTCGCTCGGACTAACTATGGCTACACCTTC. Residues: CAISVARTNYGYTF.

There are many counts of this clonotype. This CDR3 reads CASSKRLAGGPETQYF. In nucleotides, the CDR3 is TGTGCCAGCAGCAAAAGACTAGCGGGAGGGCCAGAGACCCAGTACTTC. The J gene is TRBJ2-5, the V gene TRBV7-9, with 14 bases identical to TRBD2. Germline CDR1 reads SEHNR; CDR2 reads FQNEAQ (reference sequence). The junction had 6 bases not matched to a gene; V was cut back by 5 bases and J by 4 bases. The CDR3 has 16 amino acids.

The chain combines TRBV12-3 or TRBV12-4 with TRBJ2-5; D is unresolved. The germline V and J ends were trimmed by 4 bases and 1 base, with 4 bases remaining between them. The CDR3 loop spans 12 amino acids. The DNA of the CDR3 is TGTGCCAGCAGTTGGCCCCAAGAGACCCAGTACTTC. This encodes CASSWPQETQYF.